A selection of T cell receptor beta chains follows, all from one sample in a study of siplizumab effects on memory and regulatory T cells. Profiling relied on immunoSEQ multiplex PCR, and the TCRdb table lists in-frame clones only, not all of them. This sample has about 80,000 clones, with just under 95% found just once. Sample: CD8+ T cells sorted from blood. Every receptor here comes from a human donor in good health. CDR3s include the opening cysteine and the closing phenylalanine or tryptophan. Each record gives: J gene, clone size, V gene, D gene, CDR3 DNA, CDR3 protein. The D gene is left open where the match is weak. Expanded clones get a size class; other rows say once, few or many, or leave the size out.

j_gene: TRBJ2-3; abundance: -; v_gene: TRBV9; d_gene: TRBD2; CDR3nt: TGTGCCAGCAGCGCCGCTAGCGGGAGGACCACAGATACGCAGTATTTT; CDR3aa: CASSAASGRTTDTQYF
j_gene: TRBJ1-3; abundance: -; v_gene: TRBV30; d_gene: -; CDR3nt: TGTGCCTGGAAGGGCTCTGGAAACACCATATATTTT; CDR3aa: CAWKGSGNTIYF
j_gene: TRBJ1-2; abundance: once; v_gene: TRBV7-9; d_gene: -; CDR3nt: TGTGCCAGCAGCAGAAGCACGGGTGGGGGCTATGGCTACACCTTC; CDR3aa: CASSRSTGGGYGYTF
j_gene: TRBJ2-5; abundance: -; v_gene: TRBV28; d_gene: -; CDR3nt: TGTGCCAGCAGTACGGAACAAGAGACCCAGTACTTC; CDR3aa: CASSTEQETQYF
j_gene: TRBJ2-1; abundance: -; v_gene: TRBV6-5; d_gene: -; CDR3nt: TGTGCCAGCAGTTACGATGGCGGGTACAATGAGCAGTTCTTC; CDR3aa: CASSYDGGYNEQFF
j_gene: TRBJ2-7; abundance: -; v_gene: TRBV28; d_gene: -; CDR3nt: TGTGCCAGCAGTTGGGCTCGCGGGATCGAGCAGTACTTC; CDR3aa: CASSWARGIEQYF
j_gene: TRBJ2-1; abundance: -; v_gene: TRBV18; d_gene: TRBD2; CDR3nt: TGTGCCAGCTCACCGGGACTAGCGGGAATGAATGAGCAGTTCTTC; CDR3aa: CASSPGLAGMNEQFF
j_gene: TRBJ1-2; abundance: once; v_gene: TRBV19; d_gene: -; CDR3nt: TGTGCCAGTAGTATCGGACTGGGCTACACCTTC; CDR3aa: CASSIGLGYTF
j_gene: TRBJ2-2; abundance: -; v_gene: TRBV7-6; d_gene: TRBD2; CDR3nt: TGTGCCAGCAGCTTAGCTGGGTCGGGAGGAACCGGGGAGCTGTTTTTT; CDR3aa: CASSLAGSGGTGELFF
j_gene: TRBJ2-7; abundance: -; v_gene: TRBV5-1; d_gene: TRBD1; CDR3nt: TGCGCCAGCAGCCCAGGAACAGGGGGCGCGTCCGGCGAGCAGTACTTC; CDR3aa: CASSPGTGGASGEQYF
j_gene: TRBJ2-2; abundance: -; v_gene: TRBV19; d_gene: TRBD2; CDR3nt: TGTGCCAGTAGGAGGGTAGCGGGCCGAGGGTCCGGGGAGCTGTTTTTT; CDR3aa: CASRRVAGRGSGELFF
j_gene: TRBJ2-7; abundance: -; v_gene: TRBV30; d_gene: TRBD2; CDR3nt: TGTGCCTGGTCAGCGGGAGTGGGAGCCTACGAGCAGTACTTC; CDR3aa: CAWSAGVGAYEQYF
j_gene: TRBJ2-1; abundance: -; v_gene: TRBV7-2; d_gene: -; CDR3nt: TGTGCCAGCAGCGGAGGACTATACAATGAGCAGTTCTTC; CDR3aa: CASSGGLYNEQFF
j_gene: TRBJ2-7; abundance: -; v_gene: TRBV5-1; d_gene: TRBD1; CDR3nt: TGCGCCAGCAGCTTGACAAGACAGGGGACGTACGAGCAGTACTTC; CDR3aa: CASSLTRQGTYEQYF
j_gene: TRBJ1-4; abundance: -; v_gene: TRBV19; d_gene: TRBD1; CDR3nt: TGTGCCAGTAGACGGGACAGGGGTAATGAAAAACTGTTTTTT; CDR3aa: CASRRDRGNEKLFF
j_gene: TRBJ2-7; abundance: -; v_gene: TRBV2; d_gene: -; CDR3nt: TGTGCCAGCAGTAAACGGGGGATCTACGAGCAGTACTTC; CDR3aa: CASSKRGIYEQYF
j_gene: TRBJ2-7; abundance: -; v_gene: TRBV6-5; d_gene: -; CDR3nt: TGTGCCAGCTCCCTAGGGGGTGAGGGGCCCTACGAGCAGTACTTC; CDR3aa: CASSLGGEGPYEQYF
j_gene: TRBJ2-7; abundance: -; v_gene: TRBV6-5; d_gene: -; CDR3nt: TGTGCCAGCAGTTACTCGTCCCCCGCCCCAAGATTAGAGCAGTACTTC; CDR3aa: CASSYSSPAPRLEQYF
j_gene: TRBJ2-2; abundance: -; v_gene: TRBV6-5; d_gene: -; CDR3nt: TGTGCCAGCAGGGGCTCATCCGGGGAGCTGTTTTTT; CDR3aa: CASRGSSGELFF
j_gene: TRBJ1-4; abundance: -; v_gene: TRBV28; d_gene: -; CDR3nt: TGTGCCAGCAGTTTATCGTCCGGGAGGTCCCGTGAAAAACTGTTTTTT; CDR3aa: CASSLSSGRSREKLFF
j_gene: TRBJ2-7; abundance: -; v_gene: TRBV19; d_gene: -; CDR3nt: TGTGCCAGTAGTATCTCGGGGAGGGAGCAGTACTTC; CDR3aa: CASSISGREQYF
j_gene: TRBJ2-7; abundance: -; v_gene: TRBV2; d_gene: TRBD1; CDR3nt: TGTGCCAGCAGTGAGTGGACAGGGGACTACGAGCAGTACTTC; CDR3aa: CASSEWTGDYEQYF
j_gene: TRBJ2-2; abundance: -; v_gene: TRBV11-3; d_gene: -; CDR3nt: TGTGCCAGCAGCTTAACCGGGACCGGGGAGCTGTTTTTT; CDR3aa: CASSLTGTGELFF
j_gene: TRBJ1-5; abundance: -; v_gene: TRBV6-5; d_gene: -; CDR3nt: TGTGCCAGCTCTGACGGGCGGGGCCAGCCCCAGCATTTT; CDR3aa: CASSDGRGQPQHF